Sequencing of this TCR beta chain was carried out in a study of Ad26.COV2.S vaccination and SARS-CoV-2 variants. Study as a whole: The donor belonged to the COV1001 Ad26.COV2.S trial arm. Recipients of Ad26.COV2.S got it intramuscularly, once or twice 56 days apart. Findings and limits, study-wide: Whether participants received vaccine or placebo, their non-spike TCR breadth was similar.

The CDR3 is 13 amino acids. Clones were sequenced by immunoSEQ multiplex PCR, and TCRdb holds only the in-frame ones, with some missing. The sample contains about 480,000 clones, about 83% of which appear only once. For this clone: Antigen: not known.

Indicated treatment: some 20 received Ad26.COV2.S at low or high dose, single or two shots; five or six received placebo; per-sample allocation not given. Specimen acquisition occurred on day 63 following the initial vaccine or placebo injection. Donor was an adult aged 18-55 years in Boston. The TCR originated in a person between 18 and 59 years old who received the Ad26.COV2.S COVID-19 vaccine or a placebo. The rearrangement joins TRBV21-1 to TRBJ2-3. TRBV21-1 is tagged as a pseudogene. Material: peripheral blood, obtained in a trial of Ad26.COV2.S vaccine versus placebo. DNA of the CDR3: TGTGCCAGCAGCAAGGGACCCGCAGATACGCAGTATTTT. Amino acids: CASSKGPADTQYF.